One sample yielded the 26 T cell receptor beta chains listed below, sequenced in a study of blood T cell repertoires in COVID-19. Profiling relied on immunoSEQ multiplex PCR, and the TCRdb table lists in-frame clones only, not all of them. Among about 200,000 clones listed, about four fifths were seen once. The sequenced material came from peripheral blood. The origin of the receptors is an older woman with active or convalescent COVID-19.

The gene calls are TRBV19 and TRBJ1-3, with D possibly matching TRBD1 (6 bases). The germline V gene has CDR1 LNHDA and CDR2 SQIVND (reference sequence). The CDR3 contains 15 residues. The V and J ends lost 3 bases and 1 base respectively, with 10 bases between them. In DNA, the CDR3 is TGTGCCAGTAGTATCCAGGGGCGGTCTGGAAACACCATATATTTT. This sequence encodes CASSIQGRSGNTIYF.

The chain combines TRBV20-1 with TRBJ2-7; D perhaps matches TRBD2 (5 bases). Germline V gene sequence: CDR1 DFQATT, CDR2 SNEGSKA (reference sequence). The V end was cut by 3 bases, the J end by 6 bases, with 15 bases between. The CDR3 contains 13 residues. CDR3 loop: CSASTALGSEQYF. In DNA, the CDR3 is TGCAGTGCTAGTACCGCACTAGGGAGCGAGCAGTACTTC.

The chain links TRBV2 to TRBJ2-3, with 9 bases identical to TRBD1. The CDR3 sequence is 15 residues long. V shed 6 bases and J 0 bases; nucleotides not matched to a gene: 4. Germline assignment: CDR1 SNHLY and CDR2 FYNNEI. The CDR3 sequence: CASRRQGVSTDTQYF. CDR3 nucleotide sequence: TGTGCCAGCAGAAGACAGGGGGTGAGCACAGATACGCAGTATTTT.

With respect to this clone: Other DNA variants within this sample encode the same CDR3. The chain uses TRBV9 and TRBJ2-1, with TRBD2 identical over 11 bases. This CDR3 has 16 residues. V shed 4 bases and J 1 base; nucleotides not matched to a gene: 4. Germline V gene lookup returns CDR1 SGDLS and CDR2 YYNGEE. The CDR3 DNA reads TGTGCCAGCAGCCCGCGGACTAGCGGGTCCTACAATGAGCAGTTCTTC. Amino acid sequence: CASSPRTSGSYNEQFF.

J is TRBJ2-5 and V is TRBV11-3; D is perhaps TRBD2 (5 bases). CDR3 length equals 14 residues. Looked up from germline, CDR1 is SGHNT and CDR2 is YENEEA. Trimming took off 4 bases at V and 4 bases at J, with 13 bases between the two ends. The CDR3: CASSSGPSGETQYF. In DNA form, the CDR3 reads TGTGCCAGCAGCTCCGGGCCCAGCGGAGAGACCCAGTACTTC.

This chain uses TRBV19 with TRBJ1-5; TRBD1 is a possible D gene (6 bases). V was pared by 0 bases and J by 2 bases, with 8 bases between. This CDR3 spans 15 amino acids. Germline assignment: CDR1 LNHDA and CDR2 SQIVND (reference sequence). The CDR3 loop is CASSIEGGGNQPQHF. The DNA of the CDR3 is TGTGCCAGTAGTATAGAAGGGGGTGGCAATCAGCCCCAGCATTTT.

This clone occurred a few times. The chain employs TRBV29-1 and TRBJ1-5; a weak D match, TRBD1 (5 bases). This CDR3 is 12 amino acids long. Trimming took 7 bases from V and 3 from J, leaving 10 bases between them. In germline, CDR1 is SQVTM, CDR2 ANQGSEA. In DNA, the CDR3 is TGCAGCGCCGGACACACCAATCAGCCCCAGCATTTT. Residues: CSAGHTNQPQHF.

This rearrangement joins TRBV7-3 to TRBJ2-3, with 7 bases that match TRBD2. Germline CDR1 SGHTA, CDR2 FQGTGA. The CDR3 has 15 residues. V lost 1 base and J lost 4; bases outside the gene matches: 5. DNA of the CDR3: TGTGCCAGCAGCTTAATGGGCGGGAGCGCAGATACGCAGTATTTT. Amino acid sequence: CASSLMGGSADTQYF.

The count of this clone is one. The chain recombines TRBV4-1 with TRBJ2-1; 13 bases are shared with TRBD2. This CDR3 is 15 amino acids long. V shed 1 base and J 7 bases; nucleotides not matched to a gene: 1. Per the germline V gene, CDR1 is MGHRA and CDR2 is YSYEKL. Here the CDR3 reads CASSQVTSGRNEQFF. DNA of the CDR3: TGCGCCAGCAGCCAAGTGACTAGCGGGAGGAATGAGCAGTTCTTC.

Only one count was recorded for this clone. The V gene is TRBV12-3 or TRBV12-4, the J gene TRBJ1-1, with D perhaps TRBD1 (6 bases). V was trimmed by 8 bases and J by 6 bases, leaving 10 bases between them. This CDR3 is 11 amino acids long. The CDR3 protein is CASRRGPEAFF. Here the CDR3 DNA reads TGTGCCAGCCGCAGGGGACCTGAAGCTTTCTTT.

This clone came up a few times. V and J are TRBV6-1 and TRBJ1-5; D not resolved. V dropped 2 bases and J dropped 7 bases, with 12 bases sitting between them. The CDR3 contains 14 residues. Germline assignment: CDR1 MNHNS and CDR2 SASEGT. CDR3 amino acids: CASSETPRGQPQHF. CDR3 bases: TGTGCCAGCAGTGAAACTCCACGAGGGCAGCCCCAGCATTTT.

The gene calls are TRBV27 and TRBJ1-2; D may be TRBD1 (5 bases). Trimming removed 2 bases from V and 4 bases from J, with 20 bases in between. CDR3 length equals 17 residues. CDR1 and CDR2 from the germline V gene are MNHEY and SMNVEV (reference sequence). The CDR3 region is CASSLRSGGGILYGYTF. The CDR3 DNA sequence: TGTGCCAGCAGTTTACGTAGTGGGGGAGGGATTCTCTATGGCTACACCTTC.

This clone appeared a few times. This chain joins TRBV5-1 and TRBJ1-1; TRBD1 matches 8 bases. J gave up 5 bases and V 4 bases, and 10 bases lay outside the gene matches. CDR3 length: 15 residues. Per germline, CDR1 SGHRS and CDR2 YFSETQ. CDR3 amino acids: CASSAGTGGETEAFF. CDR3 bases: TGCGCCAGCAGCGCTGGAACAGGGGGAGAGACTGAAGCTTTCTTT.

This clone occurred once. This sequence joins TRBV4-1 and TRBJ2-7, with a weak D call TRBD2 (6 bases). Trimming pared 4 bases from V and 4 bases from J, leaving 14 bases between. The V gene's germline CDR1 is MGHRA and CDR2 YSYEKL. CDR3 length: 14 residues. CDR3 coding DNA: TGCGCCAGCAGCCGAATGGGGGGTCGTTACGAGCAGTACTTC. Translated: CASSRMGGRYEQYF.

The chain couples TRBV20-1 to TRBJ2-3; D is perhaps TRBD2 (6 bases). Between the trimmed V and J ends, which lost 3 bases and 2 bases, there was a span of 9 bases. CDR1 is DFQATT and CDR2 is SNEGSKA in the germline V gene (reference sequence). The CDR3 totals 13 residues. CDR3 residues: CSASSGNTDTQYF. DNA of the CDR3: TGCAGTGCTAGTAGCGGAAACACAGATACGCAGTATTTT.

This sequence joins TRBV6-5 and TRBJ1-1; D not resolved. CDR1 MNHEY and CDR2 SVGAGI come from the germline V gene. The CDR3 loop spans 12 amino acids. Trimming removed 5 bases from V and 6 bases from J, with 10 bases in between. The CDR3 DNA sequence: TGTGCCAGCAGTCCCGTTCGGTCTGAAGCTTTCTTT. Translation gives CASSPVRSEAFF.

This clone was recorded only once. CDR3 residues: CASSSRQGGQPQHF. The CDR3 DNA sequence: TGTGCCAGCAGCTCCAGACAGGGGGGTCAGCCCCAGCATTTT. J is TRBJ1-5 and V is TRBV27, with 9 bases aligning to TRBD1. This CDR3 spans 14 amino acids. Germline V gives CDR1 MNHEY, CDR2 SMNVEV (reference sequence). V lost 6 bases and J lost 6; bases outside the gene matches: 6.

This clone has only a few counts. The CDR3 sequence is CASSQTGTENSPLHF. CDR3 bases: TGTGCCAGTAGCCAAACCGGGACAGAAAATTCACCCCTCCACTTT. This chain connects TRBV19 to TRBJ1-6; 7 bases agree with TRBD1. There are 15 residues in the CDR3. CDR1 is LNHDA, CDR2 SQIVND, per germline (reference sequence). V lost 6 bases to trimming and J lost 7 bases; unmatched junction nucleotides: 9. The entire variable domain, with the rest obtained from reference TRBV19 and TRBJ1-6, is as follows: DGGITQSPKYLFRKEGQNVTLSCEQNLNHDAMYWYRQDPGQGLRLIYYSQIVNDFQKGDIAEGYSVSREKKESFPLTVTSAQKNPTAFYLCASSQTGTENSPLHFGNGTRLTVT.

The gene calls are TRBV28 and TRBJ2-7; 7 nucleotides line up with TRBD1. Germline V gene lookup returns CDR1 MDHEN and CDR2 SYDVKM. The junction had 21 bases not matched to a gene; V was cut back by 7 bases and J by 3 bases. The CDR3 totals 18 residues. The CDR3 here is CASNGPGQNAVGFYEQYF. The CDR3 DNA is TGTGCCAGCAATGGACCGGGACAGAATGCGGTAGGGTTCTACGAGCAGTACTTC.

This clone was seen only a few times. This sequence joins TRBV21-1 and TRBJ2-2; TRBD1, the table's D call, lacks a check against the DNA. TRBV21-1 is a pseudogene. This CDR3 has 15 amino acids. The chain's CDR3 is CAGTASRTGDGELFF. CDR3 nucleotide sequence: TGTGCCGGCACCGCCTCCCGGACAGGGGACGGGGAGCTGTTTTTT.

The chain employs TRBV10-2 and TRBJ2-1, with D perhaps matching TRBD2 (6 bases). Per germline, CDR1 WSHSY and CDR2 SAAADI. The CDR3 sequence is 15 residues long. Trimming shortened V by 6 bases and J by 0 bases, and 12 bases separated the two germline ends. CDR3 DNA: TGCGCCAGCAGGCTAGCGCCTAGCTCCTACAATGAGCAGTTCTTC. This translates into CASRLAPSSYNEQFF.

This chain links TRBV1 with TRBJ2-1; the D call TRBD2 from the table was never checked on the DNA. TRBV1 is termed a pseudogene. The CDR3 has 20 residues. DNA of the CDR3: TGCACCAGCAGCCGCGTCCCGGGACTAGCGGGAGCCCTCCGTTACAATGAGCAGTTCTTC. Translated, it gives CTSSRVPGLAGALRYNEQFF.

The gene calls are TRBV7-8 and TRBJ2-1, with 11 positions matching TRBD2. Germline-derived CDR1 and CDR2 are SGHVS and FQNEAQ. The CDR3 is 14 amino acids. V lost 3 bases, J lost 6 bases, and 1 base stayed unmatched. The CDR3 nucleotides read TGTGCCAGCAGCTTTGGGACTAGCGGCAATGAGCAGTTCTTC. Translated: CASSFGTSGNEQFF.

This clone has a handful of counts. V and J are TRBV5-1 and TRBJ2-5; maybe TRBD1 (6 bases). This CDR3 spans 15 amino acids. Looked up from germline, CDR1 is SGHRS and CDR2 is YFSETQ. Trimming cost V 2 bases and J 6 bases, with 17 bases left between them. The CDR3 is CASSLETGLVKTQYF. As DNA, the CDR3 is TGCGCCAGCAGCTTAGAAACAGGGTTGGTAAAGACCCAGTACTTC.

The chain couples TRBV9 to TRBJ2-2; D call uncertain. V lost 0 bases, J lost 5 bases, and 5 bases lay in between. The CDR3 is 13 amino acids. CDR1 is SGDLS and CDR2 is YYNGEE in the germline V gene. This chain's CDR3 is CASSVGRTGELFF. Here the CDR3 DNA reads TGTGCCAGCAGCGTAGGTCGTACCGGGGAGCTGTTTTTT. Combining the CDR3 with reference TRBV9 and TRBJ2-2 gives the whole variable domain DSGVTQTPKHLITATGQRVTLRCSPRSGDLSVYWYQQSLDQGLQFLIQYYNGEERAKGNILERFSAQQFPDLHSELNLSSLELGDSALYFCASSVGRTGELFFGEGSRLTVL.

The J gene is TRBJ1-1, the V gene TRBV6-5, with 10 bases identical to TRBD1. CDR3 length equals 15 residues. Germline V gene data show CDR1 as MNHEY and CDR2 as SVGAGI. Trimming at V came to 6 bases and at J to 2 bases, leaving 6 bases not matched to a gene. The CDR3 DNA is TGTGCCAGCAGGGTGACAGGGGGCGGAAACACTGAAGCTTTCTTT. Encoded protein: CASRVTGGGNTEAFF.